A selection of T cell receptor beta chains follows, all from one sample in a study of T-cell memory formation after mild COVID-19. MiXCR, applied by TCRdb to the 5' RACE reads, yields one record per CDR3 protein. In the table there are some 130,000 distinct CDR3 sequences, about 5.9% of which are singletons. The sequenced sample consisted of PBMCs or a T cell subset sorted from them (not recorded which). The receptors shown here come from an adult woman who had mild COVID-19 (a few samples of this study predate the infection). Cell type and time point are not known. CDR3s include the opening cysteine and the closing phenylalanine or tryptophan. D genes are given only for firm matches. Clone size is shown for a subset of rows, as once, few, many or a class of expanded clone.

abundance	d_gene	len	v_gene	j_gene	CDR3nt	CDR3aa
-	TRBD1	14	TRBV12-3/TRBV12-4	TRBJ1-5	TGTGCCAGCAGTACCGGGACAGGAGAGCAGCCCCAGCATTTT	CASSTGTGEQPQHF
many	TRBD1	15	TRBV12-3/TRBV12-4	TRBJ1-2	TGTGCCAGCAGTATCCGGGACAGGGGGCCGAGTGGCTACACCTTC	CASSIRDRGPSGYTF
many	TRBD1	14	TRBV6-2/TRBV6-3	TRBJ2-1	TGTGCCAGCAGCCACAGGGGGTACTACAATGAGCAGTTCTTC	CASSHRGYYNEQFF
few	-	13	TRBV5-1	TRBJ2-1	TGCGCCAGCAGCTTGGCTCGGTACAATGAGCAGTTCTTC	CASSLARYNEQFF
few	TRBD1	15	TRBV15	TRBJ2-7	TGTGCCACCAGCAGAGATCGGACAGGGGGCTTCGAGCAGTACTTC	CATSRDRTGGFEQYF
-	TRBD2	15	TRBV5-4	TRBJ2-1	TGTGCCAGCAGCCCTCCAGCGGGAGATATCCATGAGCAGTTCTTC	CASSPPAGDIHEQFF
few	TRBD2	18	TRBV4-3	TRBJ2-5	TGCGCCAGCAGCCAAGATCCGCCTAGCGGGAGGAAGGGAGAGACCCAGTACTTC	CASSQDPPSGRKGETQYF
-	TRBD1	16	TRBV30	TRBJ1-1	TGTGCCTGGGTACAGGGGGCGTCTTATATGAACACTGAAGCTTTCTTT	CAWVQGASYMNTEAFF
few	-	15	TRBV10-3	TRBJ2-7	TGTGCCATCAGGGACTCAGCGAGGAGCTCCTACGAGCAGCACTTC	CAIRDSARSSYEQHF
many	TRBD2	18	TRBV7-8	TRBJ2-1	TGTGCCAGCAGCCGATTGTCGCGTGGGAGGGTCCCACGGAATGAGCAGTTCTTC	CASSRLSRGRVPRNEQFF
-	TRBD2	19	TRBV18	TRBJ2-1	TGTGCCAGCTCACCTCTTCCGGGACTAGCGGGAAGCTCCTACAATGAGCAGTTCTTC	CASSPLPGLAGSSYNEQFF
many	-	13	TRBV5-1	TRBJ2-2	TGCGCCAGCAGCCCCTTCTCCACCGGGGAGCTGTTTTTT	CASSPFSTGELFF
few	-	17	TRBV6-1	TRBJ2-3	TGTGCCACCTTCGGGTTTATCGGGCGCGCGAGCACAGATACGCAGTATTTT	CATFGFIGRASTDTQYF
-	TRBD2	14	TRBV6-2/TRBV6-3	TRBJ2-1	TGTGCCAGCAGTTACTTGCGGGGGTCCGATGAGCAGTTCTTC	CASSYLRGSDEQFF
-	-	19	TRBV7-9	TRBJ2-3	TGTGCCAGCAGCGCCCCCGGGGCGGCTCCTATTCGACAAGCAGATACGCAGTATTTT	CASSAPGAAPIRQADTQYF
many	-	13	TRBV6-5	TRBJ2-5	TGTGCCAGCAGTCGAGGGCTCGAAGAGACCCAGTACTTC	CASSRGLEETQYF
-	-	11	TRBV20-1	TRBJ2-1	TGCAGTGCTAGACCTGTGGGTGAGCAGTTCTTC	CSARPVGEQFF
few	TRBD2	17	TRBV6-6	TRBJ2-7	TGTGCCAGCAGTTCCCCCGGGGATAGCGGGAGTGGCTACGAGCAGTACTTC	CASSSPGDSGSGYEQYF
few	TRBD1	18	TRBV7-9	TRBJ1-2	TGTGCCAGCAGCCCCCCTAATACAGGGGGGAGAGGGGGCTATGGCTACACCTTC	CASSPPNTGGRGGYGYTF
-	-	15	TRBV5-6	TRBJ2-5	TGTGCCAGCAGCTTGTCGTCCAGCCCACTGTTGACCCAGTACTTC	CASSLSSSPLLTQYF
few	-	16	TRBV9	TRBJ2-7	TGTGCCAGCAGCGTAGGGGGAGGTGTTGGCCCGTACGAGCAGTACTTC	CASSVGGGVGPYEQYF
few	-	15	TRBV7-2	TRBJ1-1	TGTGCCAGCAGCTTAATGGGTGGGGTCAACACTGAAGCTTTCTTT	CASSLMGGVNTEAFF
few	-	15	TRBV2	TRBJ2-1	TGTGCCAGCAGTGAAAGGGAGATTGATTACAATGAGCAGTTCTTC	CASSEREIDYNEQFF
-	-	13	TRBV7-2	TRBJ1-5	TGTGCCAGCACTATTCAGGGCAATCAGCCCCAGCATTTT	CASTIQGNQPQHF
many	TRBD2	14	TRBV20-1	TRBJ2-7	TGCAGTGCAGCGGGGCCAGGGATAGGGTACGAGCAGTACTTC	CSAAGPGIGYEQYF
few	TRBD2	15	TRBV7-2	TRBJ2-3	TGTGCCAGCAGCACAAGACTAGCGGGAGCAGATACGCAGTATTTT	CASSTRLAGADTQYF
few	-	15	TRBV3-1	TRBJ2-1	TGTGCCAGCAGCCAAGATACGGGACCGCCCTATGAGCAGTTCTTC	CASSQDTGPPYEQFF
-	TRBD1	16	TRBV5-1	TRBJ2-3	TGCGCCAGCAGGCCCCCTACGGGACAGCCCACAGATACGCAGTATTTT	CASRPPTGQPTDTQYF
many	TRBD2	17	TRBV20-1	TRBJ2-5	TGCAGTGCTAGAGATTGGAGCACTAGCGGGGGTCTAGAGACCCAGTACTTC	CSARDWSTSGGLETQYF
-	-	14	TRBV11-3	TRBJ2-1	TGTGCCAGCAGCCGCAGCGGAGGGAACAATGAGCAGTTCTTC	CASSRSGGNNEQFF
-	-	14	TRBV12-3/TRBV12-4	TRBJ1-2	TGTGCCAGCAGTTTTCTGGGCGGGCGAAGCGGCTACACCTTC	CASSFLGGRSGYTF
few	-	13	TRBV28	TRBJ1-2	TGTGCCAGCAGTTTTGGGACTAACTATGGCTACACCTTC	CASSFGTNYGYTF
many	TRBD2	17	TRBV5-1	TRBJ2-2	TGCGCCAGCAGCCACGGGACTAGCGGAACGAACACCGGGGAGCTGTTTTTT	CASSHGTSGTNTGELFF
few	-	13	TRBV7-2	TRBJ2-7	TGTGCCAGCAGCTCGCGCGGAAGCTACGAGCAGTACTTC	CASSSRGSYEQYF
many	TRBD1	17	TRBV5-1	TRBJ2-3	TGCGCCAGCAGCCTCGCCGGGACAGGGGGCAGGACAGATACGCAGTATTTT	CASSLAGTGGRTDTQYF
many	-	16	TRBV5-1	TRBJ2-4	TGCGCCAGCAGCTTGGCCGCTGGGATAGCCAAAAACATTCAGTACTTC	CASSLAAGIAKNIQYF
few	-	15	TRBV12-3/TRBV12-4	TRBJ2-1	TGTGCCAGCAGTTTTAGGGCAGGGAGTGGGAATGAGCAGTTCTTC	CASSFRAGSGNEQFF
many	TRBD1	14	TRBV7-7	TRBJ2-3	TGTGCCAGCAGCGCGGTCCAGGGGGCAGATACGCAGTATTTT	CASSAVQGADTQYF
few	TRBD2	16	TRBV6-2/TRBV6-3	TRBJ2-3	TGTGCCAGCAGTGACCGAGCGGGAGGGAGGGATGATACGCAGTATTTT	CASSDRAGGRDDTQYF
few	-	15	TRBV7-2	TRBJ2-1	TGTGCCAGCAGCTTAGGGGGGGGCCTCGGCAATGAGCAGTTCTTC	CASSLGGGLGNEQFF
-	TRBD1	16	TRBV5-1	TRBJ2-3	TGCGCCAGCAGCTTGCGGACAGGGGGGCTCCGGGATACGCAGTATTTT	CASSLRTGGLRDTQYF
-	-	16	TRBV5-1	TRBJ2-1	TGCGCCAGCAGCCCAACGGGCCGGACAGAGTACAATGAGCAGTTCTTC	CASSPTGRTEYNEQFF
-	TRBD1	14	TRBV25-1	TRBJ2-7	TGTGCCAGCACAGAGACAGGGGGGTCCTACGAGCAGTACTTC	CASTETGGSYEQYF
many	-	11	TRBV6-5	TRBJ2-7	TGTGCCACCTCAAGGGGAATGGAGCAGTACTTC	CATSRGMEQYF
few	TRBD1	13	TRBV5-1	TRBJ1-2	TGCGCCAGCAGCACGGGACAGGGCTATGGCTACACCTTC	CASSTGQGYGYTF
few	-	13	TRBV5-1	TRBJ2-7	TGCGCCAGCAACTTCGGGGGGCTCGACGAGCAGTACTTC	CASNFGGLDEQYF
many	TRBD2	17	TRBV12-3/TRBV12-4	TRBJ2-1	TGTGCCAGCAGCGGACTAGCGGGGGGGATCACCTACAATGAGCAGTTCTTC	CASSGLAGGITYNEQFF
-	-	14	TRBV14	TRBJ1-2	TGTGCCAGCAGCCAGGCGGGGGTAATCTATGGCTACACCTTC	CASSQAGVIYGYTF
-	-	13	TRBV4-2	TRBJ1-1	TGTGCCAGCAGCCAGCCCCCGACGGCTGAAGCTTTCTTT	CASSQPPTAEAFF
few	TRBD2	15	TRBV9	TRBJ2-1	TGTGCCAGCAGCGTAGATGGGGGAGGGACCAATGAGCAGTTCTTC	CASSVDGGGTNEQFF
-	-	14	TRBV7-6	TRBJ1-4	TGTGCCAGCAGCTTGGGACATGGATGGGAAAAACTGTTTTTT	CASSLGHGWEKLFF